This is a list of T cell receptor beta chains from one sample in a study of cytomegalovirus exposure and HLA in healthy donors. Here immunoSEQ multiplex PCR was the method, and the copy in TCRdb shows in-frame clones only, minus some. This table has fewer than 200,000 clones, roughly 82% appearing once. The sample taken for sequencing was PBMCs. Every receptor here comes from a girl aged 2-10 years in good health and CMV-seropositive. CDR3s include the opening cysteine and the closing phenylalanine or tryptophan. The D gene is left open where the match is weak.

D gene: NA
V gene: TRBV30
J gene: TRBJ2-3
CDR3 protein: CAWSRGADTDTQYF

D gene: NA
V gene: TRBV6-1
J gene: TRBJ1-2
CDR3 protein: CASSDRQGLSYGYTF

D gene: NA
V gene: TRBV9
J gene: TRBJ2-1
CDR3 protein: CASSVGLSSYNEQFF

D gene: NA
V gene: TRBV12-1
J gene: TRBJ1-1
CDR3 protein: CASSLEVMNTEAFF

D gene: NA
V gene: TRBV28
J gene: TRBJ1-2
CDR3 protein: CASSLPRIYGYTF

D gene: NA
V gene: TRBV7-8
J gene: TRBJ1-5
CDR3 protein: CASSQHKPTGASNQPQHF

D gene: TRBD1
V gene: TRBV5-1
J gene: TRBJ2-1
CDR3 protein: CASSPLGTGTFNNEQFF

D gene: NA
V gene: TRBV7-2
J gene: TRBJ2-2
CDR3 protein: CASSLGFSRGNTGELFF

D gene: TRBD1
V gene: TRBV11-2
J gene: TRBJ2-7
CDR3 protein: CASSPLSGQGSREQYF

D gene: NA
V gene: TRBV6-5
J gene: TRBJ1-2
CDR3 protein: CASSPTGMDGYTF

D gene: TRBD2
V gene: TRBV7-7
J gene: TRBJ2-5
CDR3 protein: CASSLVSGRFETQYF

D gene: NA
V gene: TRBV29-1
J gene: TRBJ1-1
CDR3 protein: CSVEPTTGSRTEAFF

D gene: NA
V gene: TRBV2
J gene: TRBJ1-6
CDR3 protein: CASKLTGPHHSPLHF

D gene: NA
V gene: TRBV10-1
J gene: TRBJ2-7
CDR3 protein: CASSDSGSQNHEQYF

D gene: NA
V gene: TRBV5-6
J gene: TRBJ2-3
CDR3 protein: CASSLLTLTDTQYF

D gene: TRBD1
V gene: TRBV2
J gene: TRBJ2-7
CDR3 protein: CASSATGAVYEQYF

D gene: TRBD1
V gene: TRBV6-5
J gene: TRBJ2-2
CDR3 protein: CASSYTTGDSTGELFF

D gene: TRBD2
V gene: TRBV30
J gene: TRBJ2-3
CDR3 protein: CALVGGGTDTQYF

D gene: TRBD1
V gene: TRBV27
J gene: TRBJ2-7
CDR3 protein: CASSLYRGEYEQYF

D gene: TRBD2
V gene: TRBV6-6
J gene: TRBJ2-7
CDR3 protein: CASSHPKGLDSYEQYF

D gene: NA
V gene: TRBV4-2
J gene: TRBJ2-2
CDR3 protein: CASSPRQKSNTGELFF

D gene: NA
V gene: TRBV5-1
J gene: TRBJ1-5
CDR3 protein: CASRSNRDHQPQHF